The 8 T cell receptor beta chains given below trace back to one sample, sequenced in a study of blood T cell repertoires in COVID-19 (dated by TCRdb to the early 2020s). The library was built by means of the immunoSEQ multiplex PCR assay. Not all clones reach the TCRdb copy of this immuneACCESS table, which keeps in-frame sequences only. Checked studies attribute under half of the gap to unresolved V genes and leave the rest unexplained. The sample data list 140,000 or so clones, and roughly three quarters of these were observed just once. The leading ten clones occupy 4.2% of the sample. Sequenced material: peripheral blood. The receptor set was obtained from a man aged 55 to 70 with acute or convalescent COVID-19.

This clone was picked up a small number of times. The V call is TRBV11-3, the J call TRBJ2-3, with 9 bases aligning to TRBD1. CDR3 length: 16 amino acids. Germline trimming cut 5 bases from V and 4 bases from J; bases unmatched to any gene: 10. The germline gives CDR1 SGHNT, CDR2 YENEEA. In DNA, the CDR3 is TGTGCCAGCAGCCCCGAGGGGGACAGGGAAGCAGATACGCAGTATTTT. It specifies CASSPEGDREADTQYF. The full variable domain, its missing parts supplied by reference TRBV11-3 and TRBJ2-3, is EAGVVQSPRYKIIEKKQPVAFWCNPISGHNTLYWYLQNLGQGPELLIRYENEEAVDDSQLPKDRFSAERLKGVDSTLKIQPAELGDSAVYLCASSPEGDREADTQYFGPGTRLTVL.

V and J are TRBV3-1 (or the pseudogene TRBV3-2) and TRBJ1-1; unclear D gene. CDR3 length equals 14 residues. Germline CDR1 LGHDT, CDR2 YNNKEL (reference sequence). V was trimmed by 0 bases and J by 6 bases, leaving 11 bases between them. CDR3 DNA sequence: TGTGCCAGCAGCCAAGAAATAGGGAGGGCTGAAGCTTTCTTT. Amino acid sequence: CASSQEIGRAEAFF.

The chain couples TRBV28 to TRBJ1-6, with D tentatively TRBD1 (5 bases). Germline lookup yields CDR1 MDHEN and CDR2 SYDVKM. V lost 5 bases to trimming and J lost 10 bases, with 15 bases between them. This CDR3 spans 14 amino acids. The CDR3 protein is CASSPSRGQSPLHF. CDR3 nucleotide sequence: TGTGCCAGCAGTCCTTCAAGAGGACAATCACCCCTCCACTTT.

The chain recombines TRBV14 with TRBJ2-7; weak D call: TRBD2 (5 bases). With 3 bases removed from V and 0 bases from J, the gap between germline ends came to 9 bases. The germline CDR1 and CDR2 sequences are SGHDN and FVKESK. CDR3 length equals 14 residues. Here the CDR3 DNA reads TGTGCCAGCAGCCATCTCGGGGACTCCTACGAGCAGTACTTC. Translated: CASSHLGDSYEQYF.

The chain has TRBV19 and TRBJ1-3; TRBD1 matches at 10 bases. Losses at the gene ends were 0 bases for V and 7 bases for J; bases not matched to a gene: 6. There are 16 residues in the CDR3. The germline V gene has CDR1 LNHDA and CDR2 SQIVND (reference sequence). CDR3 sequence: CASSIDWDRGRNTIYF. DNA of the CDR3: TGTGCCAGTAGTATAGACTGGGACAGGGGACGGAACACCATATATTTT.

The V gene is TRBV7-8, the J gene TRBJ2-7, with D possibly matching TRBD2 (5 bases). Germline CDR1 SGHVS, CDR2 FQNEAQ. Trimming took off 0 bases at V and 2 bases at J, with 8 bases between the two ends. This CDR3 contains 14 residues. The CDR3: CASSLAIGAYEQYF. The CDR3 bases are TGTGCCAGCAGCTTAGCGATCGGGGCCTACGAGCAGTACTTC.

Worth noting for this clone: One end of the junction fails to match germline, which may point to a read error. The chain couples TRBV20-1 to TRBJ2-7, with 11 bases identical to TRBD2. Germline loops: CDR1 DFQATT, CDR2 SNEGSKA (reference sequence). The CDR3 sequence is 10 residues long. The CDR3 sequence is CSAPTSGGDF. In DNA form, the CDR3 reads TGCAGTGCACCAACTAGCGGGGGAGACTTC.

The rearrangement uses TRBV3-1 (or the pseudogene TRBV3-2) and TRBJ2-6, with a possible D match to TRBD2 (5 bases). Trimming pared 7 bases from V and 0 bases from J, leaving 7 bases between. CDR3 length: 14 amino acids. Germline assignment: CDR1 LGHDT and CDR2 YNNKEL (reference sequence). The CDR3 DNA follows: TGTGCCAGCATGGCGGGCTCTGGGGCCAACGTCCTGACTTTC. Amino acid sequence: CASMAGSGANVLTF.